This entry lists 5 T cell receptor beta chains sequenced from one sample in a study of early T cells in non-severe SARS-CoV-2 infection. One entry per CDR3 protein, called by TCRdb with MiXCR from the 5' RACE reads. The sample holds about 35,000 distinct CDR3 sequences; around 5.4% are singletons and the top ten take 4% to 4.5%. The sequences come from whole blood, collected at baseline. These receptors all stem from an adult who was a healthcare worker with PCR-confirmed SARS-CoV-2 infection or an uninfected control (not recorded which).

This clonotype showed up just a few times. The V and J genes are TRBV6-6 and TRBJ2-7, with TRBD2 matching over 10 bases. V shed 6 bases and J 3 bases; nucleotides not matched to a gene: 2. Germline CDR1 MNHNY, CDR2 SVGAGI (reference sequence). The CDR3 has 13 amino acids. CDR3 region: CASRSSGGYEQYF. DNA for the CDR3: TGTGCCAGCAGGTCTAGCGGGGGCTACGAGCAGTACTTC.

The sample holds many counts of this clonotype. The chain couples TRBV7-8 to TRBJ2-2, with TRBD1 matching 7 bases. The CDR3 totals 13 residues. The germline V gene has CDR1 SGHVS and CDR2 FQNEAQ. Trimming at V came to 6 bases and at J to 5 bases, leaving 3 bases not matched to a gene. The CDR3 DNA reads TGTGCCAGCAGATCCAGGGGGACCGGGGAGCTGTTTTTT. Encoded protein: CASRSRGTGELFF.

The table lists this clonotype with many counts. The chain recombines TRBV6-5 with TRBJ2-1, with TRBD1 as a possible D gene (6 bases). The V gene's germline CDR1 is MNHEY and CDR2 SVGAGI. V gave up 2 bases and J gave up 3 bases, with 11 bases separating them. The CDR3 has 15 amino acids. Here the CDR3 DNA reads TGTGCCAGCAGTTACGAACAGGGTGGCTACAATGAGCAGTTCTTC. Encoded protein: CASSYEQGGYNEQFF.

This clonotype came up many times. V and J are TRBV12-3 or TRBV12-4 and TRBJ2-2; D is unresolved. The length of the CDR3 is 14 residues. Trimming removed 6 bases at V and 6 bases at J, with 14 bases between. The CDR3 is CASSPPSPPGELFF. The CDR3 coding sequence is TGTGCCAGCAGCCCCCCGAGTCCCCCCGGGGAGCTGTTTTTT.

There are a few counts of this clonotype. This chain links TRBV2 with TRBJ2-7, with D possibly TRBD1 on 5 matching bases. Germline V gene lookup returns CDR1 SNHLY and CDR2 FYNNEI. This CDR3 contains 14 residues. Trimming took 6 bases from V and 0 from J, leaving 12 bases between them. This chain's CDR3 is CASRLQGSSYEQYF. CDR3 coding DNA: TGTGCCAGCAGGCTCCAGGGTAGCTCCTACGAGCAGTACTTC.